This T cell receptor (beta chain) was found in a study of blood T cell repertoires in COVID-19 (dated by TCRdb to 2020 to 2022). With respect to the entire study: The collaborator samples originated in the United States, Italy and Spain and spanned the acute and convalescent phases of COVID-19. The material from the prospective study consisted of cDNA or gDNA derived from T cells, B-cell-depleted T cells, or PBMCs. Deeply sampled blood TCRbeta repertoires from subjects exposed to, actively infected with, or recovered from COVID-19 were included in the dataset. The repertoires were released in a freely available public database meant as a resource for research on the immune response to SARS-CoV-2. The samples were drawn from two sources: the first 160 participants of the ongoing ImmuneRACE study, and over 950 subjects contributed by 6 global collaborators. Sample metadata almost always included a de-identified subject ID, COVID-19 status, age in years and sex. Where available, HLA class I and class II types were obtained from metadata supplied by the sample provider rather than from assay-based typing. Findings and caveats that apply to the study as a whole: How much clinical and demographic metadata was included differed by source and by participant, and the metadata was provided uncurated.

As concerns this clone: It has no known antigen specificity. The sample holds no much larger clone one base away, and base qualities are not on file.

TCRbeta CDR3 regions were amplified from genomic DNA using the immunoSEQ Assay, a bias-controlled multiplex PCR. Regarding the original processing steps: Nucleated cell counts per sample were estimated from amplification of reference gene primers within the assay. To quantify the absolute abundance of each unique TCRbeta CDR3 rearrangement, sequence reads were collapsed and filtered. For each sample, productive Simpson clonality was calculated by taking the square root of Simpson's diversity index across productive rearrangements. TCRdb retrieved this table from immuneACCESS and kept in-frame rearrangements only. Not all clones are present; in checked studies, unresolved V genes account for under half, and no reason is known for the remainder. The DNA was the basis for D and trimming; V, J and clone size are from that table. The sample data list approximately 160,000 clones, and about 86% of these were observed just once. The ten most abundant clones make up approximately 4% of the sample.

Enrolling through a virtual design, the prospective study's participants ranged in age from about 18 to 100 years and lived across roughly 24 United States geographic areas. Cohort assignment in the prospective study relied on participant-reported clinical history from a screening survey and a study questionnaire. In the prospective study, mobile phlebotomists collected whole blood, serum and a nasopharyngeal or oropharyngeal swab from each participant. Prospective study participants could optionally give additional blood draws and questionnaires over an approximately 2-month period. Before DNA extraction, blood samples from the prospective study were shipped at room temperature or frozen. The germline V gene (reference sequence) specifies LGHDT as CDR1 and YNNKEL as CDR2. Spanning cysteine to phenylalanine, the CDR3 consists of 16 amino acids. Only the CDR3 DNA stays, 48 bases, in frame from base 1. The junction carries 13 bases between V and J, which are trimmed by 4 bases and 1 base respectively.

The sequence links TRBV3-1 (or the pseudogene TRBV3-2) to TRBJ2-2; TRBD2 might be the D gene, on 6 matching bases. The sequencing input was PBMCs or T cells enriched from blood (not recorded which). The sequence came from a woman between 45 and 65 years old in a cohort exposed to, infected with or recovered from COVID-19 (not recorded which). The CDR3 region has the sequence CASSPISGRNTGELFF. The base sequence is TGTGCCAGCAGCCCCATAAGCGGGCGGAACACCGGGGAGCTGTTTTTT.